Described below is a single TCR beta chain sequence and its context. Assay used: immunoSEQ multiplex PCR; TCRdb lists only in-frame clones, some missing. The top ten clones hold about 8.2% of a sample with roughly 68,000 clones, 86% of them seen once. The entry originates in a study of OX40 agonist ivuxolimab in advanced cancers. This CDR3 has 15 amino acids. J was trimmed by 7 bases and V by 7 bases; bases with no gene match: 10. Germline lookup yields CDR1 LGHNT and CDR2 FRNRAP. This clonotype was sampled from an adult with an advanced solid tumor such as melanoma, head and neck, liver or kidney cancer. This material consisted of CD4+ or CD8+ T cells sorted from blood, taken in a trial of the OX40 agonist ivuxolimab. The chain combines TRBV12-5 with TRBJ1-2; 12 nucleotides match TRBD1. The CDR3 bases are TGTGCTAGTGATTTAGGGACAGGGGGCGCGTTTGGCTACACCTTC. Amino acids: CASDLGTGGAFGYTF.